Listed below are T cell receptor beta chains from one sample, sequenced in a study of regulatory T cells in long-lasting Graves disease. TCRdb called the multiplex PCR reads again in MiXCR, with one record for every CDR3 protein. The sample gives about 530,000 distinct CDR3 sequences, about 16% of which show up once; 25% is in the top ten. The sample was also reused in another study, on T cells in Graves' hyperthyroidism and ophthalmopathy.

The specimen was peripheral blood mononuclear cells (PBMCs), collected at new diagnosis, from a patient treated with antithyroid drugs. The receptors here all came from a woman aged 35-60 years with Graves disease. CDR3s include the opening cysteine and the closing phenylalanine or tryptophan. The D gene is left open where the match is weak. Expanded clones are given a class, and other clones once, few, many or no size at all.

TRBV19,-,TRBJ1-5,TRBD1,CASSRAGQVYNQPQHF,TGTGCCAGTAGTAGGGCGGGACAGGTTTACAATCAGCCCCAGCATTTT
TRBV5-6,-,TRBJ2-3,-,CASSLGQQGSTDTQYF,TGTGCCAGCAGCTTGGGGCAACAGGGCTCCACAGATACGCAGTATTTT
TRBV19,-,TRBJ1-5,-,CASSNIRSYQANQPQHF,TGTGCCAGTAGTAATATCCGGTCCTACCAGGCCAATCAGCCCCAGCATTTT
TRBV20-1,-,TRBJ2-1,TRBD2,CSALAGGAYNEQFF,TGCAGTGCTTTAGCGGGGGGGGCCTACAATGAGCAGTTCTTC
TRBV7-2,-,TRBJ2-5,TRBD1,CASSFRDRVRETQYF,TGTGCCAGCAGCTTCCGGGACAGGGTGAGGGAGACCCAGTACTTC
TRBV6-1,few,TRBJ2-7,-,CASSLGRRVYEQYF,TGTGCCAGCAGTCTGGGACGACGAGTCTACGAGCAGTACTTC
TRBV30,-,TRBJ2-7,TRBD1,CAWSVQGNSPHEQYF,TGTGCCTGGAGTGTACAGGGGAATTCTCCCCACGAGCAGTACTTC
TRBV24-1,-,TRBJ1-2,TRBD1,CATSGDRYNYGYTF,TGTGCCACCAGTGGGGACAGATATAACTATGGCTACACCTTC
TRBV19,-,TRBJ1-1,TRBD1,CASSTGQAGETEAFF,TGTGCCAGTAGTACGGGACAGGCGGGGGAGACTGAAGCTTTCTTT
TRBV18,many,TRBJ1-2,TRBD1,CASSPPRTGAEGYTF,TGTGCCAGCTCACCACCTAGGACAGGGGCGGAAGGCTACACCTTC
TRBV5-1,-,TRBJ1-1,-,CASSEDGLNTEAFF,TGCGCCAGCAGCGAGGACGGACTGAACACTGAAGCTTTCTTT
TRBV7-3,-,TRBJ2-1,TRBD2,CASSLGTSGTEQFF,TGTGCCAGCAGCTTAGGGACTAGCGGGACCGAGCAGTTCTTC
TRBV11-3,-,TRBJ2-1,-,CASSGEGNQGNEQFF,TGTGCCAGCTCCGGAGAGGGGAACCAGGGCAATGAGCAGTTCTTC
TRBV6-1,-,TRBJ2-1,TRBD1,CASSGRGQGYPYFF,TGTGCCAGCAGTGGCAGGGGGCAGGGGTACCCTTATTTCTTC
TRBV5-5,few,TRBJ1-1,-,CASSLMYGVNTEAFF,TGTGCCAGCAGCTTGATGTACGGCGTGAACACTGAAGCTTTCTTT
TRBV2,many,TRBJ1-5,TRBD1,CASRPQTGSNQPQHF,TGTGCCAGCAGGCCCCAGACAGGGAGCAATCAGCCCCAGCATTTT
TRBV12-3/TRBV12-4,many,TRBJ1-1,-,CASSYRVANTEAFF,TGTGCCAGCAGTTACAGGGTAGCTAACACTGAAGCTTTCTTT
TRBV3-1,many,TRBJ1-2,-,CASSQLEGYGYTF,TGTGCCAGCAGCCAATTAGAGGGTTATGGCTACACCTTC
TRBV6-1,few,TRBJ1-5,-,CASSIGVESNQPQHF,TGTGCCAGCAGTATTGGGGTAGAAAGCAATCAGCCCCAGCATTTT
TRBV2,-,TRBJ1-2,-,CASRASGFWGYTF,TGTGCCAGCAGGGCGTCAGGATTTTGGGGCTACACCTTC
TRBV18,many,TRBJ1-5,-,CASSPNRSGQPQHF,TGTGCCAGCTCACCAAACAGGTCGGGACAGCCCCAGCATTTT
TRBV7-3,many,TRBJ2-2,TRBD2,CASSPGTSGITGELFF,TGTGCCAGCAGCCCCGGGACTAGCGGTATCACCGGGGAGCTGTTTTTT
TRBV29-1,few,TRBJ1-2,TRBD1,CSARQGISYGYTF,TGCAGCGCCCGACAGGGGATCAGCTATGGCTACACCTTC
TRBV7-9,-,TRBJ2-7,-,CASSLTGQYPPHYEQYF,TGTGCCAGCAGCTTAACCGGGCAATACCCGCCACACTACGAGCAGTACTTC
TRBV2,many,TRBJ2-2,TRBD1,CASNPDRVGTEELFF,TGTGCCAGCAATCCGGACAGGGTCGGGACCGAGGAGCTGTTTTTT
TRBV5-1,few,TRBJ2-1,TRBD2,CASSSLAGGRNEQFF,TGCGCCAGCAGCTCATTAGCGGGGGGGCGCAATGAGCAGTTCTTC